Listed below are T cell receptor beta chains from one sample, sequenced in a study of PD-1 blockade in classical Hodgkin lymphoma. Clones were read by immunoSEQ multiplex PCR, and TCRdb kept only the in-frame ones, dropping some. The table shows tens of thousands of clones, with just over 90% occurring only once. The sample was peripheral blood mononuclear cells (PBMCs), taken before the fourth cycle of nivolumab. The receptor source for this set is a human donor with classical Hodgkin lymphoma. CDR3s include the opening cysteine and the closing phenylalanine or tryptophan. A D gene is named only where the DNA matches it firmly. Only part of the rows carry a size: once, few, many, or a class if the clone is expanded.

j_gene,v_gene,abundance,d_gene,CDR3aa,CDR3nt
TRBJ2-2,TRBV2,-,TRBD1,CASSPGQDQPRGVTGELFF,TGTGCCAGCAGCCCGGGACAGGATCAACCCAGAGGAGTCACCGGGGAGCTGTTTTTT
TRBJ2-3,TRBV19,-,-,CASSIPGWAKTDTQYF,TGTGCCAGTAGCATCCCCGGTTGGGCTAAGACAGATACGCAGTATTTT
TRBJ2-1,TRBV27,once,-,CASSLSILKYNEQFF,TGTGCCAGCAGTTTATCGATCCTCAAGTACAATGAGCAGTTCTTC
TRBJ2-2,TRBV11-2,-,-,CASSLERLRGSAGELFF,TGTGCCAGCAGCTTAGAAAGGTTAAGGGGGTCTGCCGGGGAGCTGTTTTTT
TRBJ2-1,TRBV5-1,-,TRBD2,CASSLPSGSIRDEQFF,TGCGCCAGCAGCTTGCCTAGCGGGAGCATTCGGGATGAGCAGTTCTTC
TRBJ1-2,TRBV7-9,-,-,CASRLDSHYGYTF,TGTGCCAGCAGGCTCGACAGCCACTATGGCTACACCTTC
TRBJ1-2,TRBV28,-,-,CATSKSGYGYTF,TGTGCCACCAGCAAGTCAGGATATGGCTACACCTTC
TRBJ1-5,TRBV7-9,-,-,CASSSSSGGSFQPQHF,TGTGCCAGCAGCTCATCCAGTGGGGGTTCATTTCAGCCCCAGCATTTT
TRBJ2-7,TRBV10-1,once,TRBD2,CASNLAGMTYEQYF,TGCGCCAGCAACCTAGCGGGTATGACCTACGAGCAGTACTTC
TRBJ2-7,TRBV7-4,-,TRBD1,CASSLVCWDSLYEQYF,TGTGCCAGCAGCTTGGTATGTTGGGACAGCCTCTACGAGCAGTACTTC
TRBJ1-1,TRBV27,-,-,CASSFARASEAFF,TGTGCCAGCAGTTTCGCCAGGGCCTCTGAAGCTTTCTTT
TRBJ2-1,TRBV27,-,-,CASSFVGNNEQFF,TGTGCCAGCAGTTTTGTGGGAAACAATGAGCAGTTCTTC
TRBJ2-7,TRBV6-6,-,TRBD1,CASKQGGPYEQYF,TGTGCCAGCAAACAGGGGGGACCCTACGAGCAGTACTTC
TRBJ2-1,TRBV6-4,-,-,CASRRFQGTYNEQFF,TGTGCCAGCAGACGCTTCCAGGGGACCTACAATGAGCAGTTCTTC
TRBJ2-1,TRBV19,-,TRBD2,CASSIGLAGDFYNEQFF,TGTGCCAGTAGTATAGGACTAGCGGGAGACTTTTACAATGAGCAGTTCTTC
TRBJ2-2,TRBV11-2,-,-,CASSLVLGTGELFF,TGTGCCAGCAGCTTAGTCCTGGGGACCGGGGAGCTGTTTTTT
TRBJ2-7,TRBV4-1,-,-,CASSQDLGYEQYF,TGCGCCAGCAGCCAAGATCTAGGGTACGAGCAGTACTTC
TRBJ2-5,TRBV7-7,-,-,CASSFGGAETQYF,TGTGCTAGCAGCTTCGGCGGGGCAGAGACCCAGTACTTC
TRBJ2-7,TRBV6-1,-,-,CASSEFLAGGVSYEQYF,TGTGCCAGCAGTGAATTCCTGGCTGGTGGAGTCTCCTACGAGCAGTACTTC
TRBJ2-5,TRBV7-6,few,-,CASSPKDGEETQYF,TGTGCCAGCAGCCCCAAGGACGGGGAAGAGACCCAGTACTTC
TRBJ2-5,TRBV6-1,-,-,CASGRGKQETQYF,TGTGCCAGCGGGCGGGGAAAACAAGAGACCCAGTACTTC
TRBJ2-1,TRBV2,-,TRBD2,CASSYTGGLAGNEQFF,TGTGCCAGCTCTTACACAGGGGGACTAGCGGGCAATGAGCAGTTCTTC
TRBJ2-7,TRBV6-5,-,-,CASSYARGASYEQYF,TGTGCCAGCAGCTACGCTAGGGGGGCGTCCTACGAGCAGTACTTC
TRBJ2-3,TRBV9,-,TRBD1,CASSVGDRGTDTQYF,TGTGCCAGCAGCGTAGGTGACAGGGGGACAGATACGCAGTATTTT
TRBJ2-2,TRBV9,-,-,CASSVGLSYTGELFF,TGTGCCAGCAGCGTAGGACTATCCTACACCGGGGAGCTGTTTTTT
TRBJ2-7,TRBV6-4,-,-,CASTGPETGQSYEQYF,TGTGCCAGCACGGGACCGGAAACAGGGCAATCCTACGAGCAGTACTTC
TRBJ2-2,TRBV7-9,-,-,CASEGGANTGELFF,TGTGCCAGCGAAGGGGGGGCAAACACCGGGGAGCTGTTTTTT
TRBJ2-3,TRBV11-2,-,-,CASSLGTLRGADTQYF,TGTGCCAGCAGCTTAGGGACTCTCCGGGGAGCAGATACGCAGTATTTT
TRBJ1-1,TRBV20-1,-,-,CSATRNTEAFF,TGCAGTGCTACCCGGAACACTGAAGCTTTCTTT
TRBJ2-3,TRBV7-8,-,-,CASSLVGGNADTQYF,TGTGCCAGCAGCTTAGTTGGCGGGAATGCAGATACGCAGTATTTT
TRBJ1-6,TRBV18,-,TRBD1,CASSGTTGYNSPLHF,TGTGCCAGCTCCGGAACGACAGGGTATAATTCACCCCTCCACTTT
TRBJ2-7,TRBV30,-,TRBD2,CAWSANSGNEQYF,TGTGCCTGGAGTGCCAATAGCGGGAACGAGCAGTACTTC
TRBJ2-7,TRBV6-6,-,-,CASTPEGYEQYF,TGTGCCAGCACTCCTGAGGGATACGAGCAGTACTTC
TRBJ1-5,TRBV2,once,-,CASSESRGRAQPQHF,TGTGCCAGCAGTGAAAGTCGTGGCAGGGCTCAGCCCCAGCATTTT
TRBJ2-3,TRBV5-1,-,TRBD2,CASSLGGLAGSDTQYF,TGCGCCAGCAGCTTGGGCGGGCTAGCGGGTTCAGATACGCAGTATTTT
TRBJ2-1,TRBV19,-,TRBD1,CASRTTGVDEQFF,TGTGCCAGTAGAACGACAGGGGTCGATGAGCAGTTCTTC
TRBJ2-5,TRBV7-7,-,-,CASSSGGETQYF,TGTGCTAGCAGCTCAGGAGGGGAGACCCAGTACTTC
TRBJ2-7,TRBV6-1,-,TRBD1,CASSAPPWTGAYEQYF,TGTGCCAGCAGTGCCCCACCCTGGACAGGGGCGTACGAGCAGTACTTC
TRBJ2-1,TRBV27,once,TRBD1,CASSFAGGMSLNEQFF,TGTGCCAGCAGTTTTGCAGGGGGAATGTCTCTCAATGAGCAGTTCTTC
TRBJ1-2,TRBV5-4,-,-,CASSLDRSGYTF,TGTGCCAGCAGCCTGGACAGATCTGGCTACACCTTC
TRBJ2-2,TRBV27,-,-,CASRRGETGELFF,TGTGCCAGCAGACGGGGAGAAACCGGGGAGCTGTTTTTT
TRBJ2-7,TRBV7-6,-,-,CASSRGTGTSYEQYF,TGTGCCAGCAGCCGGGGCACAGGGACTTCCTACGAGCAGTACTTC
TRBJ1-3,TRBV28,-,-,CASFDSQGNTIYF,TGTGCCAGCTTTGACAGTCAGGGAAACACCATATATTTT
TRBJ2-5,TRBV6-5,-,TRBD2,CASSSRGGDTSGTQYF,TGTGCCAGCAGTTCCCGGGGGGGGGACACCTCAGGAACCCAGTACTTC
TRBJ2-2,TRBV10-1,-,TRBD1,CASSESLGQGLSTGELFF,TGCGCCAGCAGTGAGTCCCTGGGACAGGGCTTGTCCACCGGGGAGCTGTTTTTT
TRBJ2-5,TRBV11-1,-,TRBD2,CASSLSTGLAGPYQETQYF,TGTGCCAGCAGCTTATCCACGGGACTAGCGGGACCGTACCAAGAGACCCAGTACTTC
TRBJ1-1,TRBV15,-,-,CATSRDRGVNTEAFF,TGTGCCACCAGCAGAGATAGGGGGGTGAACACTGAAGCTTTCTTT
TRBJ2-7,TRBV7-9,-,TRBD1,CASSFRDRDYEQYF,TGTGCCAGCAGCTTCCGGGACAGGGACTACGAGCAGTACTTC
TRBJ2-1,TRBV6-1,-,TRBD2,CASSEAWTRGDNGQFF,TGTGCCAGCAGTGAAGCGTGGACTAGGGGCGACAATGGGCAGTTCTTC
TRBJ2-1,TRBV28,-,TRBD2,CASSLLLATTNEQFF,TGTGCCAGCAGTTTACTACTAGCGACTACCAATGAGCAGTTCTTC